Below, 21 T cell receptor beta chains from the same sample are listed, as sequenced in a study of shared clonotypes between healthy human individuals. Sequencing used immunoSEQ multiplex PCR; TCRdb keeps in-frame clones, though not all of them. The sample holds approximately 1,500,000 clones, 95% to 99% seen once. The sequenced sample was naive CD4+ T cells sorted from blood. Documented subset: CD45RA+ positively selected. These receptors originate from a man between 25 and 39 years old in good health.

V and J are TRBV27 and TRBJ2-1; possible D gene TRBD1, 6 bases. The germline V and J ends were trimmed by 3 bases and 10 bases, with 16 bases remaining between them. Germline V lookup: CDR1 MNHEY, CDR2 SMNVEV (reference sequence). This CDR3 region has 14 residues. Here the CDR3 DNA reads TGTGCCAGCAGTTTCCAAACAGGGTCTCGAGAGCAGTTCTTC. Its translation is CASSFQTGSREQFF.

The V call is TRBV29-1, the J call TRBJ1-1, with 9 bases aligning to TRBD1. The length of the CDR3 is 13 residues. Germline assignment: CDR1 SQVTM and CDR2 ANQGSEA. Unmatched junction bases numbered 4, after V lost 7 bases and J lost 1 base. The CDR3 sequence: CSGGDRENTEAFF. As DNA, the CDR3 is TGCAGCGGGGGGGACAGGGAGAACACTGAAGCTTTCTTT.

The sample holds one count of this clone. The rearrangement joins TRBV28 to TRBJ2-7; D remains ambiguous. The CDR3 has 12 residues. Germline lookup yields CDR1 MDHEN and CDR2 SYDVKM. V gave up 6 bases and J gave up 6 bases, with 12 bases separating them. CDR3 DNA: TGTGCCAGCAGAAATCCGGGCCGCGAGCAGTACTTC. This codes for CASRNPGREQYF.

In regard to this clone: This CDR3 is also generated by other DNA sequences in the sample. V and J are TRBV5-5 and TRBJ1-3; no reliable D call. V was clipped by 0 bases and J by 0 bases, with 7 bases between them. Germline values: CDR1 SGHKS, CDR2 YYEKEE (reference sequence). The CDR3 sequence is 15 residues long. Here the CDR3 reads CASSLVGSSGNTIYF. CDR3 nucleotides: TGTGCCAGCAGCTTGGTGGGCAGCTCTGGAAACACCATATATTTT.

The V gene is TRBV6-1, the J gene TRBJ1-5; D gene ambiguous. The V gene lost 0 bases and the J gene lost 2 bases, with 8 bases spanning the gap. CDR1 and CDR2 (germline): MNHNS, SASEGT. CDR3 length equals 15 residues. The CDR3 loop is CASSEAGWGNQPQHF. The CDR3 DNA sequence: TGTGCCAGCAGTGAAGCGGGCTGGGGCAATCAGCCCCAGCATTTT.

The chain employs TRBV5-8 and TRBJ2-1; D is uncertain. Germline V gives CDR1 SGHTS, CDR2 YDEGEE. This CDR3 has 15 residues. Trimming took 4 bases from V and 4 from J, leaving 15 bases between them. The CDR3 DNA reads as TGTGCCAGCAGCCTTCGCTTGGTGGTTTACAATGAGCAGTTCTTC. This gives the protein CASSLRLVVYNEQFF.

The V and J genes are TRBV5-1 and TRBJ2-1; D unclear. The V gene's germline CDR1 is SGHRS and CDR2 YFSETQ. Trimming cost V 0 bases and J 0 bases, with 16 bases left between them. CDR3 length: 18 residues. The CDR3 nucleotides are TGCGCCAGCAGCTTGGGGATCAGGACCCTACCCTCCTACAATGAGCAGTTCTTC. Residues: CASSLGIRTLPSYNEQFF. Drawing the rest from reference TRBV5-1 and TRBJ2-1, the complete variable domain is KAGVTQTPRYLIKTRGQQVTLSCSPISGHRSVSWYQQTPGQGLQFLFEYFSETQRNKGNFPGRFSGRQFSNSRSEMNVSTLELGDSALYLCASSLGIRTLPSYNEQFFGPGTRLTVL.

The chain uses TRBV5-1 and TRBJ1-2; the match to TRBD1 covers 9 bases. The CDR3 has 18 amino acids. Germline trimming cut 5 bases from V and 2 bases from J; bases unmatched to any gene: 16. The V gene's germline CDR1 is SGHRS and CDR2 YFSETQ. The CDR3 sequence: CASSSHSPGQGGNYGYTF. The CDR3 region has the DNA TGCGCCAGCAGTTCACACTCCCCGGGACAGGGAGGAAACTATGGCTACACCTTC. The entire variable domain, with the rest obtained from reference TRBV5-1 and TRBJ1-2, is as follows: KAGVTQTPRYLIKTRGQQVTLSCSPISGHRSVSWYQQTPGQGLQFLFEYFSETQRNKGNFPGRFSGRQFSNSRSEMNVSTLELGDSALYLCASSSHSPGQGGNYGYTFGSGTRLTVV.

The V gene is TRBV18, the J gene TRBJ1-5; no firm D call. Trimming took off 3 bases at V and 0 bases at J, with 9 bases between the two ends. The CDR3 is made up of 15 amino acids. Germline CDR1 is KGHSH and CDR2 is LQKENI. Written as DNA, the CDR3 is TGTGCCAGCTCACCTCCGTGGGGTAGCAATCAGCCCCAGCATTTT. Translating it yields CASSPPWGSNQPQHF.

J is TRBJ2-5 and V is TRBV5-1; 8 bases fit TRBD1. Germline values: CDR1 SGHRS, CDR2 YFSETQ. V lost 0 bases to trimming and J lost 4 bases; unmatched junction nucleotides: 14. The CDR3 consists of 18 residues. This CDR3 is CASSLGVTGQGRGETQYF. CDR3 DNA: TGCGCCAGCAGCTTGGGAGTAACAGGACAGGGAAGGGGAGAGACCCAGTACTTC.

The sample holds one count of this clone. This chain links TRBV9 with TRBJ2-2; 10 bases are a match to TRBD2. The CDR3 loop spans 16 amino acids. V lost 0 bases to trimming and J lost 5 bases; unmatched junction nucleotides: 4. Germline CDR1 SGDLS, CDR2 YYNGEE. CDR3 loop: CASSVGTSGMTGELFF. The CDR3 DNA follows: TGTGCCAGCAGCGTAGGTACTAGCGGGATGACCGGGGAGCTGTTTTTT.

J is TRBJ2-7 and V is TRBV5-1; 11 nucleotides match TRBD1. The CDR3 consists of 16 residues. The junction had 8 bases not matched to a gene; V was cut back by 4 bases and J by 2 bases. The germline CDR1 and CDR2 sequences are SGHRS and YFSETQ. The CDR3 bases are TGCGCCAGCAGCGGAGGACCGGGACAGGGGGCCTACGAGCAGTACTTC. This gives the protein CASSGGPGQGAYEQYF.

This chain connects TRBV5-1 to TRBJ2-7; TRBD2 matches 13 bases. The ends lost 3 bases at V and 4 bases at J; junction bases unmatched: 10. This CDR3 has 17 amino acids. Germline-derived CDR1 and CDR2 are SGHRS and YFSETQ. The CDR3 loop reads CASSSLTSGRAVYEQYF. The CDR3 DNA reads TGCGCCAGCAGCTCCTTAACTAGCGGGAGGGCTGTGTACGAGCAGTACTTC.

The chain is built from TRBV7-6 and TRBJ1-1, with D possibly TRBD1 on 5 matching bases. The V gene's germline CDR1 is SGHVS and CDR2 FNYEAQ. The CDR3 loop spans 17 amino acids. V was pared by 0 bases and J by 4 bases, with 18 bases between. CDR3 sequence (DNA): TGTGCCAGCAGCTTAGCGCCACTCTCAGGGTTTAGCACTGAAGCTTTCTTT. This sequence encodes CASSLAPLSGFSTEAFF.

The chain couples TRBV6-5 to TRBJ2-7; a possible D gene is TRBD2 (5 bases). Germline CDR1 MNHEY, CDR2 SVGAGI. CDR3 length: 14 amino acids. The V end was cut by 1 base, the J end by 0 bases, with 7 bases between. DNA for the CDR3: TGTGCCAGCAGTTACTTTACTAGCTCCTACGAGCAGTACTTC. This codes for CASSYFTSSYEQYF.

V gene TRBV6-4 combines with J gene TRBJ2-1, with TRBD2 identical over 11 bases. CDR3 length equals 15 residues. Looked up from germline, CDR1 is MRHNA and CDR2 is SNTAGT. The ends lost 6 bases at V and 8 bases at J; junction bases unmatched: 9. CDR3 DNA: TGTGCCAGCAGAATAGCGGGAGGGCCCACTGATGAGCAGTTCTTC. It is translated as CASRIAGGPTDEQFF.

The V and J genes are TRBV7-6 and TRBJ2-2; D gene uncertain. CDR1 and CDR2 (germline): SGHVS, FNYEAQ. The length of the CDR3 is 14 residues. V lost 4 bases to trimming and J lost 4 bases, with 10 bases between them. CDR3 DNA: TGTGCCAGCAGCTCGAAGCGAGGCACCGGGGAGCTGTTTTTT. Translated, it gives CASSSKRGTGELFF.

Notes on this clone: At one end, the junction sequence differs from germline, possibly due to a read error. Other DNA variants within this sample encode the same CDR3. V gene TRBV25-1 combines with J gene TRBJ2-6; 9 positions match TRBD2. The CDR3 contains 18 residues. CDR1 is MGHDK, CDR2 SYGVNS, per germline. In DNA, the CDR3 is TGCGCCAGCAGTGGTTTAGCGGGAGTGGGCTCTGGGGCCAACGTCCTGACTTTC. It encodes CASSGLAGVGSGANVLTF.

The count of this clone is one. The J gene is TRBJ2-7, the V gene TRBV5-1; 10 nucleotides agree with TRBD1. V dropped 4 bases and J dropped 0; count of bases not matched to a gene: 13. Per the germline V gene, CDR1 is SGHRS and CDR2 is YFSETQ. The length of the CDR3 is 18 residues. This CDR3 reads CASSPSGTGAGSSYEQYF. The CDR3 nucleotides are TGCGCCAGCAGCCCATCCGGGACAGGGGCGGGGAGCTCCTACGAGCAGTACTTC.

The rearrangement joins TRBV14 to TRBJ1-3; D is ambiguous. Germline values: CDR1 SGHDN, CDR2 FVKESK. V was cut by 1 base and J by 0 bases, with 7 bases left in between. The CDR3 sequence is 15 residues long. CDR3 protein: CASSQGPISGNTIYF. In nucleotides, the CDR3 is TGTGCCAGCAGCCAAGGGCCGATCTCTGGAAACACCATATATTTT.

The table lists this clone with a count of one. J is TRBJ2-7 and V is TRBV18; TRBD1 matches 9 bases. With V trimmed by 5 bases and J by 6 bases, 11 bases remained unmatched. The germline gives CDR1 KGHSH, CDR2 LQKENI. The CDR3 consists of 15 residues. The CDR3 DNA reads TGTGCCAGCTCAAATCCGGGACAGGGTCGGTCCGAGCAGTACTTC. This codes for CASSNPGQGRSEQYF.